The entry below describes one T cell receptor beta chain. The sample's treatment: roughly 18 received Ad26.COV2.S at low or high dose, single or two shots; roughly 5 received placebo; per-sample allocation not given. All samples were drawn on day 63, counting from the first vaccine or placebo injection. The assay was immunoSEQ multiplex PCR, and TCRdb's table has in-frame clones only and misses some. This repertoire shows a few hundred thousand clones, roughly 90% found once; its top ten account for more than 9%. This specimen belongs to a study of Ad26.COV2.S vaccination and SARS-CoV-2 variants. Germline-derived CDR1 and CDR2 are MNHEY and SMNVEV (reference sequence). Trimming took 4 bases from V and 5 from J, leaving 13 bases between them. The length of the CDR3 is 14 residues.

The chain carries TRBV27 and TRBJ2-3; D gene uncertain. The clonotype originates from a person aged 18-60 years who received the Ad26.COV2.S COVID-19 vaccine or a placebo. Source: peripheral blood, taken in a trial of Ad26.COV2.S vaccine versus placebo. The CDR3 spells CASSSWAAQDTQYF. The CDR3 DNA reads as TGTGCCAGCAGTTCCTGGGCAGCCCAAGATACGCAGTATTTT.